This T cell receptor (beta chain) was sequenced in a study of cytomegalovirus exposure and HLA in healthy donors. Use of 60 Vbeta and 13 Jbeta primers characterized the PCR. The data were produced by immunoSEQ multiplex PCR, yet TCRdb's version contains in-frame clones alone and is incomplete. The table has about 100,000 clones, over 75% seen once. Material for sequencing was PBMCs. The clonotype originates from a man aged 50 or older in good health and CMV-seropositive.

CDR3 DNA sequence: TGTGCCAGCAGCCCCAGCCCGGGATACACAGATACGCAGTATTTT. Amino acids: CASSPSPGYTDTQYF. The chain has TRBV9 and TRBJ2-3, with D tentatively TRBD2 (5 bases). CDR3 size: 15 residues. The V gene's germline CDR1 is SGDLS and CDR2 YYNGEE. The V end was cut by 4 bases, the J end by 2 bases, with 14 bases between.